This T cell receptor (beta chain) was recovered during a study of OX40 agonist ivuxolimab in advanced cancers. Overall study context: Patients were treated with intravenous ivuxolimab, dosed at 0.01 to 10 mg/kg and infused every 2 weeks.

Whole-study results and caveats: At doses 0.1 to 3.0 mg/kg, CD4+ and CD8+ clones expanded.

Profiled with immunoSEQ multiplex PCR; TCRdb holds only in-frame clones, not every one. The table includes some 66,000 clones, 75% to 80% detected once. The germline V gene encodes CDR1 GTSNPN and CDR2 SVGIG (reference sequence). The CDR3 consists of 13 residues. The V end was cut by 6 bases, the J end by 4 bases, with 15 bases between. Points on this clone: The antigen is unknown.

V and J are TRBV30 and TRBJ2-5, with D perhaps assigned TRBD1 or TRBD2 (6 bases each). This sequence was found in an adult with an advanced solid tumor such as melanoma, head and neck, liver or kidney cancer. Specimen: CD4+ or CD8+ T cells sorted from blood, collected in a trial of the OX40 agonist ivuxolimab. CDR3 sequence reads: CACSFGGGETQYF. The CDR3 DNA follows: TGTGCCTGCTCCTTCGGGGGCGGAGAGACCCAGTACTTC.